The entry below describes one T cell receptor beta chain. The data stem from a study of blood T cell repertoires in COVID-19. Overall study: T cells, B-cell-depleted T cells, or PBMCs provided the cDNA or gDNA that served as material.

V was trimmed by 6 bases and J by 2 bases, leaving 14 bases between them. Germline V gene lookup returns CDR1 SGHTA and CDR2 FQGNSA. The CDR3 runs to 15 residues. The assay was immunoSEQ multiplex PCR, and TCRdb's table has in-frame clones only and misses some. In the table there are 150,000 to 200,000 clones, roughly 87% of which are singletons. Residents of about two dozen US areas, aged roughly 18 to 95 years, made up the participants. Symptom resolution, clearance, or two negative PCRs marked donors in Cohort 3 as recovered. This chain connects TRBV7-2 to TRBJ1-5, with no clear D. The specimen was PBMCs or T cells enriched from blood (not recorded which). This receptor was taken from a woman aged 25 to 39 who had recovered from COVID-19. DNA of the CDR3: TGTGCCAGCAGTCGAGGGTCCTCGGGCAATCAGCCCCAGCATTTT. Its translation: CASSRGSSGNQPQHF.